This T cell receptor beta chain was recorded in a study of cytomegalovirus exposure and HLA in healthy donors. The CDR3 has 14 amino acids. CDR1 and CDR2 from the germline V gene are KGHSH and LQKENI. J lost 7 bases, V lost 6 bases, and 6 bases had no gene match. Regarding this clone: As yet, its antigen is unknown.

Overall study findings and caveats: Later genetic work tied a missense DCLRE1C variant to beta-chain V and J trimming. Upon later analysis, TCR association rates were observed to vary by HLA locus, being highest for DRB1 and lowest for HLA-C.

Use of 60 Vbeta and 13 Jbeta primers characterized the PCR. Sequencing used immunoSEQ multiplex PCR; TCRdb keeps in-frame clones, though not all of them. The sample records 110,000 to 150,000 clones, roughly 70% being singletons. The sample consisted of PBMCs. The rearrangement uses TRBV18 and TRBJ1-4, with TRBD1 matching over 9 bases. This sequence was found in a woman between 35 and 50 years old in good health and CMV-seronegative. The CDR3 reads CASSQGQGGEKLFF. In nucleotides, the CDR3 is TGTGCCAGCTCCCAGGGACAGGGCGGTGAAAAACTGTTTTTT.